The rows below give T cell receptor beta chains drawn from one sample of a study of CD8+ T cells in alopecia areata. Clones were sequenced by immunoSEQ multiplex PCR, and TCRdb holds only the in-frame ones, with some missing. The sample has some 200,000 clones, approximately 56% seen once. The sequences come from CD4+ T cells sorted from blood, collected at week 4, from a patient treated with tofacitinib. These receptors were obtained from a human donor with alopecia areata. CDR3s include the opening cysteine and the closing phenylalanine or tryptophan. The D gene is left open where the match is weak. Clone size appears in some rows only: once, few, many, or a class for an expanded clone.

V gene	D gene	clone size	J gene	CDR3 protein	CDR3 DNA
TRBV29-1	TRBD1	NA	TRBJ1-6	CSVKQGIGSPLHF	TGCAGCGTTAAACAGGGGATTGGTTCACCCCTCCACTTT
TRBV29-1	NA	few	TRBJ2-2	CSVGPTGSTGELFF	TGCAGCGTTGGGCCCACAGGGTCCACCGGGGAGCTGTTTTTT
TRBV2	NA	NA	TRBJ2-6	CASREGRAGANVLTF	TGTGCCAGCAGAGAGGGGCGGGCTGGGGCCAACGTCCTGACTTTC
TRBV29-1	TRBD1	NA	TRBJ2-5	CSAAQGVQETQYF	TGCAGCGCCGCCCAGGGGGTTCAAGAGACCCAGTACTTC
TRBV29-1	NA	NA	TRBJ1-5	CSVGTGSHQPQHF	TGCAGCGTTGGAACGGGCAGCCATCAGCCCCAGCATTTT
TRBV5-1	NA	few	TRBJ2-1	CASSFLDNEQFF	TGCGCCAGCAGCTTCCTTGACAATGAGCAGTTCTTC
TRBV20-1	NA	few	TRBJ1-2	CSASPGSNTF	TGCAGTGCTAGTCCGGGGTCTAACACCTTC
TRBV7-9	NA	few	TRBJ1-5	CASSLPNQPQHF	TGTGCCAGCAGCTTACCCAATCAGCCCCAGCATTTT
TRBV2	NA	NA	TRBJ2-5	CASSPSRASLHYF	TGTGCCAGCAGCCCATCCAGGGCTAGCCTTCACTACTTC
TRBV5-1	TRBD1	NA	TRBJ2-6	CASSSGGTVSGANVLTF	TGCGCCAGCAGCTCAGGTGGGACAGTCTCCGGGGCCAACGTCCTGACTTTC
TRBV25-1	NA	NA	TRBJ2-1	CASTPRHSYNEQFF	TGTGCCAGTACCCCGCGACATTCCTACAATGAGCAGTTCTTC
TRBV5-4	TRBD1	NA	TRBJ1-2	CASSLVTGQGDSYGYTF	TGTGCCAGCAGCTTGGTGACAGGTCAGGGGGACTCCTATGGCTACACCTTC
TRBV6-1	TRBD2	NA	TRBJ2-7	CASSEEGLAGSEQYF	TGTGCCAGCAGTGAAGAGGGACTAGCGGGGAGCGAGCAGTACTTC
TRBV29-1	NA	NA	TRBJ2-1	CSVGKPSYNEQFF	TGCAGCGTTGGAAAACCCTCCTACAATGAGCAGTTCTTC
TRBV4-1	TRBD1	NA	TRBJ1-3	CASSQEDRGGNTIYF	TGCGCCAGCAGCCAAGAAGACAGGGGTGGAAACACCATATATTTT
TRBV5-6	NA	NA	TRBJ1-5	CASSDGLGNQPQHF	TGTGCCAGCAGCGATGGTCTTGGCAATCAGCCCCAGCATTTT
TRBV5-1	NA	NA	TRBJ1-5	CASSADGSNQPQHF	TGCGCCAGCAGCGCTGACGGAAGCAATCAGCCCCAGCATTTT
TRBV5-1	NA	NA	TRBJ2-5	CASSSGDSQETQYF	TGCGCCAGCAGCTCGGGAGACTCCCAAGAGACCCAGTACTTC
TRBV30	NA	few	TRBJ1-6	CAWSDSNSPLHF	TGTGCCTGGAGCGACAGCAATTCACCCCTCCACTTT
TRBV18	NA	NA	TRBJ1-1	CASSPRTAMNTEAFF	TGTGCCAGCTCACCCAGGACAGCTATGAACACTGAAGCTTTCTTT
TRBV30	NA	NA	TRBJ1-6	CAWSLPNSPLHF	TGTGCCTGGAGTTTACCGAATTCACCCCTCCACTTT
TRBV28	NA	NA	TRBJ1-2	CASSLALANYGYTF	TGTGCCAGCAGTTTAGCCCTAGCAAACTATGGCTACACCTTC
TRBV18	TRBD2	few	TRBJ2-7	CASSPGGLAGGPPEQYF	TGTGCCAGCTCACCAGGAGGGCTAGCGGGGGGGCCGCCCGAGCAGTACTTC
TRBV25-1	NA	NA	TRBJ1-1	CASSEPGSWRAFF	TGTGCCAGCAGTGAACCGGGTTCCTGGAGGGCTTTCTTT
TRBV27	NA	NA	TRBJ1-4	CASSKTGRRVEKLFF	TGTGCCAGCAGTAAAACTGGACGAAGGGTAGAAAAACTGTTTTTT
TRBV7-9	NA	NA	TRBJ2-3	CASSPTRQAPDTQYF	TGTGCCAGCAGCCCAACTAGACAGGCCCCAGATACGCAGTATTTT